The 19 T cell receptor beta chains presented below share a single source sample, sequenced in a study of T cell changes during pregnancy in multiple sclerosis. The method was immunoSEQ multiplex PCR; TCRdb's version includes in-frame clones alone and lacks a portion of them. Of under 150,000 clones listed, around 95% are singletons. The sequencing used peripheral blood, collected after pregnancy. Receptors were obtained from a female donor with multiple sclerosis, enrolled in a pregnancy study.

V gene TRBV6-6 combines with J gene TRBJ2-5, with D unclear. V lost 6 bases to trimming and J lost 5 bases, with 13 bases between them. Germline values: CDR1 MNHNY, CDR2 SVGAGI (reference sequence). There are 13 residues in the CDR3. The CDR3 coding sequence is TGTGCCAGCAGCCCTACAGCTGGGGAGACCCAGTACTTC. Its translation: CASSPTAGETQYF.

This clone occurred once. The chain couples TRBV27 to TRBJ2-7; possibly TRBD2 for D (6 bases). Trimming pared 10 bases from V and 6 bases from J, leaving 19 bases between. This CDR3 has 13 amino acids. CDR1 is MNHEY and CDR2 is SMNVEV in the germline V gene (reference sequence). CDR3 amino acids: CATTGASEREQYF. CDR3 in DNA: TGTGCCACCACCGGGGCTAGCGAGCGCGAGCAGTACTTC.

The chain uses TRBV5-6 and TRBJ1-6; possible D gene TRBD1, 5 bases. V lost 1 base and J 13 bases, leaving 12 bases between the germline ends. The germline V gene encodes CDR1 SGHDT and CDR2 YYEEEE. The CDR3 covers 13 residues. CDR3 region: CASSLQMKGPLHF. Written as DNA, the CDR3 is TGTGCCAGCAGCTTGCAAATGAAGGGGCCCCTCCACTTT.

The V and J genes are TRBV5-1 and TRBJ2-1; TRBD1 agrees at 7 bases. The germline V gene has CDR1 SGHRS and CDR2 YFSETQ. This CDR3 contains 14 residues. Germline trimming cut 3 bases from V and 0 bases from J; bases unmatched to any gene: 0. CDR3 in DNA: TGCGCCAGCAGCTCAGGGGGCTCCTACAATGAGCAGTTCTTC. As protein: CASSSGGSYNEQFF.

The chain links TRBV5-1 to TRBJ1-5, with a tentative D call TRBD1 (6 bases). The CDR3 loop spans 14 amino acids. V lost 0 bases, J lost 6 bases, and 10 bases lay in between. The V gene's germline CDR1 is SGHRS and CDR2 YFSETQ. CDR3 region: CASSLAGVGQPQHF. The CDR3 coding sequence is TGCGCCAGCAGCTTGGCAGGGGTAGGTCAGCCCCAGCATTTT.

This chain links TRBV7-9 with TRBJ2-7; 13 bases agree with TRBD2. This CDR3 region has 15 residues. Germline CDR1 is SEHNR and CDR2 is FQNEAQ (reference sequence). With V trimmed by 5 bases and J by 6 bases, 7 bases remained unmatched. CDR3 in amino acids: CASSARTSGRGEQYF. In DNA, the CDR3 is TGTGCCAGCAGCGCCCGGACTAGCGGGAGAGGCGAGCAGTACTTC. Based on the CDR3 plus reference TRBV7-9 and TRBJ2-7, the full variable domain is DTGVSQNPRHKITKRGQNVTFRCDPISEHNRLYWYRQTLGQGPEFLTYFQNEAQLEKSRLLSDRFSAERPKGSFSTLEIQRTEQGDSAMYLCASSARTSGRGEQYFGPGTRLTVT.

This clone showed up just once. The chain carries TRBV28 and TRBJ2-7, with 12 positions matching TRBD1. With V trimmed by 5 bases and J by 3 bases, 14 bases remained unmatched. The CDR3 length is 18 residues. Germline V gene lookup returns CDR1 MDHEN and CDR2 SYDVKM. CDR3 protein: CASSAPGTGGTQGYEQYF. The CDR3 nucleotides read TGTGCCAGCAGTGCCCCCGGGACAGGGGGCACCCAGGGCTACGAGCAGTACTTC.

CDR3 sequence: CAWSEADNEQFF. The CDR3 region has the DNA TGTGCCTGGAGTGAGGCGGACAATGAGCAGTTCTTC. The chain uses TRBV30 and TRBJ2-1; D is unresolved. Between the trimmed V and J ends, which lost 1 base and 5 bases, there was a span of 6 bases. This CDR3 has 12 amino acids. Germline assignment: CDR1 GTSNPN and CDR2 SVGIG (reference sequence). Combining the CDR3 with reference TRBV30 and TRBJ2-1 gives the whole variable domain SQTIHQWPATLVQPVGSPLSLECTVEGTSNPNLYWYRQAAGRGLQLLFYSVGIGQISSEVPQNLSASRPQDRQFILSSKKLLLSDSGFYLCAWSEADNEQFFGPGTRLTVL.

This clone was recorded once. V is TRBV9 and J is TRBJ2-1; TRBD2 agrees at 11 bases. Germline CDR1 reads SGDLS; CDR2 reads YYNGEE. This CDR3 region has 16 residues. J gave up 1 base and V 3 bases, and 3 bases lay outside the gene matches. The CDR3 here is CASSGLAGGSYNEQFF. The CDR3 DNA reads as TGTGCCAGCAGCGGTCTAGCGGGAGGATCCTACAATGAGCAGTTCTTC.

CDR3 region: CASSVVQDNYGYTF. The CDR3 DNA reads TGTGCCAGCAGCGTAGTACAGGACAACTATGGCTACACCTTC. V is TRBV9 and J is TRBJ1-2, with D possibly matching TRBD1 (5 bases). V shed 0 bases and J shed 2 bases, with 8 bases lying between them. The CDR3 covers 14 residues. The germline V gene encodes CDR1 SGDLS and CDR2 YYNGEE.

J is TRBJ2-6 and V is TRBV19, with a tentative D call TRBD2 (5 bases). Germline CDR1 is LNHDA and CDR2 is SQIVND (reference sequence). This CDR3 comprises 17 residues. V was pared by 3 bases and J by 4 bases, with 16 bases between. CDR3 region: CASSMVGDLAGANVLTF. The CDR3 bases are TGTGCCAGTAGTATGGTGGGAGATTTGGCAGGGGCCAACGTCCTGACTTTC.

This CDR3 is CASSYEYQETQYF. CDR3 in DNA: TGCGCCAGCAGCTACGAGTACCAAGAGACCCAGTACTTC. This chain connects TRBV5-1 to TRBJ2-5, with D hard to call. The CDR3 runs to 13 residues. V shed 3 bases and J shed 0 bases, with 6 bases lying between them. Per germline, CDR1 SGHRS and CDR2 YFSETQ.

The CDR3 DNA reads as TGTGCCAGCAGCCAAGCCGCAGGAGAGCAGTACTTC. Its protein product is CASSQAAGEQYF. The chain combines TRBV4-2 with TRBJ2-7; D uncertain. The germline V and J ends were trimmed by 1 base and 7 bases, with 8 bases remaining between them. Germline V gene lookup returns CDR1 LGHNA and CDR2 YNFKEQ. This CDR3 comprises 12 residues.

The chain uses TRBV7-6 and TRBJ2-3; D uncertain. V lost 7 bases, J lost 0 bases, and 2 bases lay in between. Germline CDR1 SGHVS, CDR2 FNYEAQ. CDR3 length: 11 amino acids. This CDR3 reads CASTSTDTQYF. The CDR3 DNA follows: TGTGCCAGCACTAGCACAGATACGCAGTATTTT.

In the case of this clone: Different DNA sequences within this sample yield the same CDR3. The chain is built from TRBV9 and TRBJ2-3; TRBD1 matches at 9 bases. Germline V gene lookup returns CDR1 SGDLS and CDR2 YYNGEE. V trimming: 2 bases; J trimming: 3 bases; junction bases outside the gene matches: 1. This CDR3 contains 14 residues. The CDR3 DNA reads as TGTGCCAGCAGCGTCGGGACAGGGACAGATACGCAGTATTTT. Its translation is CASSVGTGTDTQYF.

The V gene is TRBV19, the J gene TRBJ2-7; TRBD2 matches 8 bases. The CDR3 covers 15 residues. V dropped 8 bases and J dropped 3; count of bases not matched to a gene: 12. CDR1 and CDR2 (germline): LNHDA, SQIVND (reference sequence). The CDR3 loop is CASSKMTSANYEQYF. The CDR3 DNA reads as TGTGCCAGTTCAAAAATGACTAGCGCGAACTACGAGCAGTACTTC.

This chain's CDR3 is CASSYGQGIETQYF. CDR3 nucleotide sequence: TGTGCCAGCAGTTACGGGCAGGGCATAGAGACCCAGTACTTC. The chain recombines TRBV6-5 with TRBJ2-5; weak D call: TRBD1 (5 bases). The germline V gene has CDR1 MNHEY and CDR2 SVGAGI. Trimming removed 2 bases from V and 4 bases from J, with 11 bases in between. The CDR3 spans 14 residues.

This CDR3 is CASSTQGRGRTEAFF. DNA for the CDR3: TGTGCCAGCAGTACCCAGGGGCGCGGGCGCACTGAAGCTTTCTTT. This chain connects TRBV6-6 to TRBJ1-1; D may be TRBD1 (6 bases). Deletions cut 5 bases from V and 4 bases from J, with 17 bases between. Per the germline V gene, CDR1 is MNHNY and CDR2 is SVGAGI (reference sequence). The CDR3 totals 15 residues.

Here the CDR3 reads CATSSGRVAKNIQYF. In nucleotides, the CDR3 is TGTGCCACCAGCAGCGGCAGGGTGGCCAAAAACATTCAGTACTTC. The chain combines TRBV15 with TRBJ2-4; a weak D match, TRBD1 (5 bases). Looked up from germline, CDR1 is LNHNV and CDR2 is YYDKDF (reference sequence). Between the trimmed V and J ends, which lost 3 bases and 1 base, there was a span of 10 bases. The CDR3 has 15 residues. Using reference TRBV15 and TRBJ2-4 for the parts outside the CDR3, the full variable domain is DAMVIQNPRYQVTQFGKPVTLSCSQTLNHNVMYWYQQKSSQAPKLLFHYYDKDFNNEADTPDNFQSRRPNTSFCFLDIRSPGLGDTAMYLCATSSGRVAKNIQYFGAGTRLSVL.